These T cell receptor beta chains were read from a single sample in a study of blood T cell repertoires in COVID-19. Generated by immunoSEQ multiplex PCR, the TCRdb table keeps only in-frame clones and is missing some. The data show roughly 350,000 clones, less than 85% seen once. Sample: peripheral blood. These receptors were taken from a woman younger than 30 with acute or convalescent COVID-19. Each CDR3 is given with its conserved first and last residue. Fields, in order: D gene, V gene, CDR3 length, J gene, clone size, CDR3 DNA, CDR3 protein. A D gene is named only where the DNA matches it firmly. Some rows mark clone size as missing; the rest say once, few, many or name a class of expanded clone.

>-|TRBV7-9|11|TRBJ2-7|-
TGTGCCAGCAGCCTCTACTACGAGCAGTACTTC
CASSLYYEQYF
>-|TRBV10-3|12|TRBJ1-5|-
TGTGCCACCGAGGATTTAAATCAGCCCCAGCATTTT
CATEDLNQPQHF
>-|TRBV7-9|13|TRBJ1-1|few
TGTGCCAGCAGCTTGCAGGGTGGGACTGAAGCTTTCTTT
CASSLQGGTEAFF
>TRBD1|TRBV5-1|16|TRBJ2-7|-
TGCGCCAGCAGCAGTACAGGGGGCGTAACGAGTTACGAGCAGTACTTC
CASSSTGGVTSYEQYF
>-|TRBV2|17|TRBJ1-2|-
TGTGCCAGCAGTGAAAATCCCTCGGCGGGGCGTGGTAATGGCTACACCTTC
CASSENPSAGRGNGYTF
>TRBD1|TRBV6-1|17|TRBJ1-5|-
TGTGCCAGCAGTGATGGACCCGGGACAGCCCCGAATCAGCCCCAGCATTTT
CASSDGPGTAPNQPQHF
>TRBD1|TRBV18|14|TRBJ2-7|once
TGTGCCAGCTCCCCCGGGACAGGATGGGGCGAGCAGTACTTC
CASSPGTGWGEQYF
>-|TRBV15|13|TRBJ2-7|-
TGTGCCACCAGCAGACAGGGGTTCTGCGAGCAGTACTTC
CATSRQGFCEQYF
>TRBD1|TRBV6-1|14|TRBJ1-6|-
TGTGCCAGCAGTGACACAGGGGGGAATTCACCCCTCCACTTT
CASSDTGGNSPLHF
>TRBD1|TRBV5-1|15|TRBJ1-4|-
TGCGCCAGCAGCTTCTCCGGGACAGGGAATGAAAAACTGTTTTTT
CASSFSGTGNEKLFF
>-|TRBV3-1/TRBV3-2|15|TRBJ2-7|-
TGTGCCAGCAGCCAAGCTCTATCGACTACCTACGAGCAGTACTTC
CASSQALSTTYEQYF
>-|TRBV6-5|14|TRBJ2-7|-
TGTGCCAGCACTCTAGGGGCGGTGACCTACGAGCAGTACTTC
CASTLGAVTYEQYF
>-|TRBV5-4|16|TRBJ2-7|-
TGTGCCAGCAGCTTGGTAGCTCTAGGGGCTTCCTACGAGCAGTACTTC
CASSLVALGASYEQYF
>-|TRBV4-2|15|TRBJ1-2|few
TGTGCCAGCAGCCAAGATTCGGGAACCGACTATGGCTACACCTTC
CASSQDSGTDYGYTF
>TRBD2|TRBV3-1/TRBV3-2|14|TRBJ2-5|-
TGTGCCAGCAGCCAAGCTAGCGGGGGTGAGACCCAGTACTTC
CASSQASGGETQYF
>-|TRBV7-3|12|TRBJ1-4|-
TGTGCCAGCAGCTTAACGAGTCCGTCTCCCCCGTTT
CASSLTSPSPPF
>TRBD1|TRBV19|15|TRBJ1-1|few
TGTGCCAGTAGTAACATCAGGACAGGGATGGCTGAAGCTTTCTTT
CASSNIRTGMAEAFF
>-|TRBV5-4|15|TRBJ2-1|-
TGTGCCAGCAGCTCCGGACAGAGCTCCTACAATGAGCAGTTCTTC
CASSSGQSSYNEQFF
>TRBD1|TRBV25-1|16|TRBJ1-5|-
TGTGCCAGCAGCGGGACAGGGGGTGGTAGCAATCAGCCCCAGCATTTT
CASSGTGGGSNQPQHF
>TRBD2|TRBV19|15|TRBJ2-2|-
TGTGCCAGTAGTATTGTACGGGGAGGGGCCGGGGAGCTGTTTTTT
CASSIVRGGAGELFF